The T cell receptor (beta chain) described here comes from a study of blood T cell repertoires in COVID-19. Study background: From T cells, B-cell-depleted T cells, or PBMCs came the material, which was cDNA or gDNA.

The CDR3 is made up of 14 amino acids. From germline, CDR1 is MNHEY and CDR2 SVGAGI. V shed 7 bases and J shed 5 bases, with 14 bases lying between them. Per the original methods: For nucleated cells, counts were estimated from reference gene primer amplification. Sequenced by immunoSEQ multiplex PCR; TCRdb stores in-frame clones only, minus some. V, J and clone size were drawn from that table, and D and trimming were deduced from the DNA. The sample lists some 100,000 clones, approximately 78% occurring once. The sequence derives from a human donor in a cohort sampled during active COVID-19. The V gene is TRBV6-5, the J gene TRBJ1-4, with D perhaps matching TRBD1 (6 bases). The sequenced sample was peripheral blood. The CDR3, as DNA: TGTGCCAGCAATATACAGGGTTCGAATGAAAAACTGTTTTTT. Its protein is CASNIQGSNEKLFF.